These 10 T cell receptor beta chains came from one sample sequenced in a study of naive and memory T cell subsets. Two oligonucleotides, mixed equimolar, formed the beta constant-region primer covering TRBC1 and TRBC2. TCRdb used MiXCR to reprocess the UMI-ligation and nested PCR reads, holding one entry per CDR3 protein. This sample has under 150,000 distinct CDR3 sequences, with around 15% found just once. Sample: naive CD4+ T cells from blood. These TCRs come from a human donor in good health.

The J gene is TRBJ2-2, the V gene TRBV12-3 or TRBV12-4; possibly TRBD2 for D (6 bases). Trimming pared 8 bases from V and 2 bases from J, leaving 12 bases between. The CDR3 totals 14 residues. CDR3 in DNA: TGTGCCAGCCGGCCTAGCGACAACACCGGGGAGCTGTTTTTT. This sequence encodes CASRPSDNTGELFF.

The chain joins TRBV9 to TRBJ2-3; D unresolved. There are 13 residues in the CDR3. The V gene lost 3 bases and the J gene lost 3 bases, with 8 bases spanning the gap. Germline CDR1 and CDR2: SGDLS and YYNGEE. As DNA, the CDR3 is TGTGCCAGCAGCGCCACCCAAACAGATACGCAGTATTTT. Amino acids: CASSATQTDTQYF.

This clonotype was counted many times. The chain has TRBV5-1 and TRBJ2-3; 11 nucleotides match TRBD2. CDR1 and CDR2 from the germline V gene are SGHRS and YFSETQ. CDR3 length equals 15 residues. The ends lost 4 bases at V and 6 bases at J; junction bases unmatched: 7. This CDR3 reads CASSTGTSGQDTQYF. The CDR3 DNA reads TGCGCCAGCAGCACCGGGACTAGCGGCCAGGATACGCAGTATTTT.

V gene TRBV28 combines with J gene TRBJ1-1, with 7 nucleotides matching TRBD1. The CDR3 has 15 amino acids. The ends lost 6 bases at V and 0 bases at J; junction bases unmatched: 7. The V gene's germline CDR1 is MDHEN and CDR2 SYDVKM. Here the CDR3 DNA reads TGTGCCAGCAGCCCTGGAGACAGGGTGAACACTGAAGCTTTCTTT. It specifies CASSPGDRVNTEAFF.

This clonotype was seen only a few times. The chain uses TRBV19 and TRBJ1-5; tentative D call: TRBD1 (6 bases). V was shortened by 8 bases and J by 5 bases, with 16 bases between the two germline ends. CDR3 length: 14 residues. The germline V gene encodes CDR1 LNHDA and CDR2 SQIVND (reference sequence). The CDR3 region has the DNA TGTGCCAGTGGTCTAGGGACATTATATCAGCCCCAGCATTTT. Amino acid sequence: CASGLGTLYQPQHF.

CDR3 region: CASSLTGASYEQYF. The CDR3 DNA is TGTGCCAGCAGTTTAACGGGGGCATCCTACGAGCAGTACTTC. The V and J genes are TRBV12-3 or TRBV12-4 and TRBJ2-7; either TRBD1 or TRBD2 may supply D (6 bases each). V was pared by 2 bases and J by 1 base, with 9 bases between. The CDR3 sequence is 14 residues long.

This clonotype has a handful of counts. The rearrangement joins TRBV5-6 to TRBJ2-5; 10 positions agree with TRBD1. Germline V gives CDR1 SGHDT, CDR2 YYEEEE. V lost 0 bases and J lost 4; bases outside the gene matches: 9. The CDR3 consists of 17 residues. The CDR3 sequence: CASSLGGQGGRPETQYF. CDR3 DNA: TGTGCCAGCAGCTTGGGTGGACAGGGGGGACGGCCAGAGACCCAGTACTTC. Filled out from reference TRBV5-6 and TRBJ2-5, the complete variable domain reads DAGVTQSPTHLIKTRGQQVTLRCSPKSGHDTVSWYQQALGQGPQFIFQYYEEEERQRGNFPDRFSGHQFPNYSSELNVNALLLGDSALYLCASSLGGQGGRPETQYFGPGTRLLVL.

This rearrangement joins TRBV7-8 to TRBJ1-1; 7 bases are a match to TRBD1. This CDR3 has 16 amino acids. V lost 2 bases to trimming and J lost 5 bases; unmatched junction nucleotides: 11. The germline V gene has CDR1 SGHVS and CDR2 FQNEAQ. In DNA, the CDR3 is TGTGCCAGCAGCTTAAACTTCAGGCAGGGGGGAACTGAAGCTTTCTTT. This sequence encodes CASSLNFRQGGTEAFF.

This clonotype was observed at least ten times. In nucleotides, the CDR3 is TGCAGTGCTAGAGATCGGGTAAGCCCCCTGATTGGAGAGCAGTTCTTC. Translating it yields CSARDRVSPLIGEQFF. The J gene is TRBJ2-1, the V gene TRBV20-1; D is unclear. V gave up 0 bases and J gave up 10 bases, with 22 bases separating them. The germline gives CDR1 DFQATT, CDR2 SNEGSKA (reference sequence). The CDR3 is 16 residues long.

In this sample, this clonotype turned up once. This chain connects TRBV12-3 or TRBV12-4 to TRBJ1-6; no firm D call. This CDR3 has 14 amino acids. Trimming left V 3 bases short and J 9 bases short, with 12 bases between. The DNA for the CDR3 is TGTGCCAGCAGTTTGCACAGAGCGGTTTCACCCCTCCACTTT. Translating gives CASSLHRAVSPLHF.